This TCR beta chain was sequenced for a study of shared T cell receptors in the human thymus (dated by TCRdb to about 2021). Study-wide context: The study examined how the human thymus generates shared, self-reactive T-cell receptor alpha chains.

The V end gives up 4 bases and the J end 8 bases, leaving 5 bases in the junction not matched to a gene. Sequences SGHRS (CDR1) and YFSETQ (CDR2) are obtained from the germline V gene. The CDR3 sequence holds 13 residues, the cysteine and phenylalanine included. Only the CDR3 DNA stays, 39 bases, in frame from base 1. As to this clone: The antigen it recognizes is unknown. Base-call qualities are not available, and no considerably larger clone is one nucleotide away.

The receptor library was made with the immunoSEQ multiplex PCR assay. The table was pulled from immuneACCESS by TCRdb, which kept in-frame rearrangements only. Such tables lose some clones; where checked, under half of the loss comes from unresolved V genes, and the rest has no known cause. The sample records more than 550,000 clones, approximately 85% of which are singletons. The leading ten clones occupy 0.0095% to 0.011% of the sample. The same sample was also used in a study of human thymus T cells. From the second report: Immunologically healthy infants undergoing open corrective cardiac surgery for congenital heart defects in Finland were used as donors. Thymus tissue was obtained as surgical resects removed during corrective cardiac surgery. Both the thymic and the peripheral blood repertoires appeared to show biased V and J gene segment usage. Highly overlapping thymic TCR repertoires among unrelated individuals were reported in the related research. The study used under ten infant thymus samples plus four related peripheral blood samples to characterize TCR alpha and beta repertoires. Donor ages ranged from about 7 to 244 days, and the cohort comprised more than 5 male and a couple of female infants. Thymocytes were freed from the tissue by mechanical means and kept at -70 degrees C as pellets of roughly 9-30 million cells. A QIAsymphony instrument was used to extract genomic DNA from frozen cell pellets. The immunoSEQ multiplex PCR assay was used to amplify the TCRB and TCRAD loci from a standardized amount of quality-controlled genomic DNA. Amplicons spanned the V(D)J region at a length sufficient to cover the CDR3 and identify V and J genes. Through the commercial immunoSEQ service, the amplicons were sequenced on an Illumina platform. Primer bias and sequencing errors were corrected as previously described, and TCRAD and TCRB were defined on the basis of the IMGT database. Repertoires were analysed with immunoSEQ Analyzer 3.0 and VDJTools, covering basic statistics, V/J segment usage, diversity estimates, rarefaction and pairwise overlap. Chao1, ChaoE, Efron-Thisted, Shannon and inverse Simpson indices were used to estimate diversity, which was also estimated on datasets down-sampled to the smallest sample. For repertoire overlap, CDR3 nucleotide sequence, V gene and J gene had to match strictly, and clustering was done by Jaccard-based multidimensional scaling. On average, thymus samples gave 750,000 to 1,000,000 unique TCRB clonotypes, whereas blood samples gave roughly 84,000.

Sequencing was carried out using thymocytes. This clonotype originated in a girl in the first two years of life with a congenital heart defect. Donor details come from another sample of the same person, matched by shared clones. The chain uses TRBV5-1 and TRBJ1-2; 10 nucleotides in the junction match TRBD1. The CDR3 region: CASSLRTGGGYTF. The base sequence is TGCGCCAGCAGCCTCAGGACAGGGGGAGGCTACACCTTC.